Listed here are 31 T cell receptor beta chains from one sample, sequenced in a study of blood T cell repertoires in COVID-19. TCRdb's copy holds only in-frame clones and misses some; the assay was immunoSEQ multiplex PCR. This sample has about 190,000 clones, with 70% to 85% found just once. Source material: peripheral blood. All receptors come from a man aged 45-60 years who had recovered from COVID-19.

The chain uses TRBV18 and TRBJ1-2; D gene unclear. V dropped 2 bases and J dropped 4 bases, with 14 bases sitting between them. CDR1 and CDR2 (germline): KGHSH, LQKENI. CDR3 length: 15 residues. The CDR3: CASSPSGRAGYGYTF. The CDR3 coding sequence is TGTGCCAGCTCACCATCGGGAAGGGCGGGCTATGGCTACACCTTC. Full variable domain (rest looked up from reference TRBV18 and TRBJ1-2): NAGVMQNPRHLVRRRGQEARLRCSPMKGHSHVYWYRQLPEEGLKFMVYLQKENIIDESGMPKERFSAEFPKEGPSILRIQQVVRGDSAAYFCASSPSGRAGYGYTFGSGTRLTVV.

This chain uses TRBV6-5 with TRBJ2-4, with TRBD1 matching over 7 bases. Germline V gene sequence: CDR1 MNHEY, CDR2 SVGAGI. The CDR3 has 16 residues. V lost 6 bases to trimming and J lost 0 bases; unmatched junction nucleotides: 8. The CDR3 DNA reads as TGTGCCAGCAGGTACGGGACAGTTCTAGCCAAAAACATTCAGTACTTC. It translates to CASRYGTVLAKNIQYF.

The J gene is TRBJ2-1, the V gene TRBV30; D is possibly TRBD2 (6 bases). Per germline, CDR1 GTSNPN and CDR2 SVGIG (reference sequence). This CDR3 comprises 16 residues. Trimming left V 0 bases short and J 2 bases short, with 14 bases between. This CDR3 is CAWSVRGLPTYNEQFF. CDR3 coding DNA: TGTGCCTGGAGTGTACGTGGACTACCCACCTACAATGAGCAGTTCTTC.

This clone was counted only a few times. The genes are TRBV30 and TRBJ1-5; D remains ambiguous. The CDR3 contains 14 residues. V was clipped by 0 bases and J by 6 bases, with 12 bases between them. Germline V lookup: CDR1 GTSNPN, CDR2 SVGIG (reference sequence). CDR3 sequence (DNA): TGTGCCTGGAGTGTGGGAGGAGGGATTCAGCCCCAGCATTTT. The encoded protein is CAWSVGGGIQPQHF.

The genes are TRBV19 and TRBJ1-4; possibly TRBD1 for D (5 bases). V lost 7 bases to trimming and J lost 8 bases, with 20 bases between them. Germline V gives CDR1 LNHDA, CDR2 SQIVND (reference sequence). The CDR3 has 15 amino acids. The CDR3 region has the DNA TGTGCCAGTACCTCGGGGGAGGCGAGTCTGGAAAAACTGTTTTTT. This sequence encodes CASTSGEASLEKLFF.

The V call is TRBV18, the J call TRBJ2-7; no firm D call. CDR3 length: 12 amino acids. V was cut by 0 bases and J by 6 bases, with 6 bases left in between. Germline values: CDR1 KGHSH, CDR2 LQKENI. The CDR3 bases are TGTGCCAGCTCACCACCTAGCAGCGAGCAGTACTTC. This gives the protein CASSPPSSEQYF. The variable domain in full, with the rest retrieved from reference TRBV18 and TRBJ2-7, is NAGVMQNPRHLVRRRGQEARLRCSPMKGHSHVYWYRQLPEEGLKFMVYLQKENIIDESGMPKERFSAEFPKEGPSILRIQQVVRGDSAAYFCASSPPSSEQYFGPGTRLTVT.

The chain is built from TRBV15 and TRBJ2-7, with a tentative D call TRBD1 (6 bases). The V end lost 0 bases, the J end lost 3 bases, and 12 bases lay between the germline ends. Germline assignment: CDR1 LNHNV and CDR2 YYDKDF (reference sequence). The CDR3 is made up of 15 amino acids. CDR3 nucleotide sequence: TGTGCCACCAGCAGAGAGAGGGCAGGGGTCTACGAGCAGTACTTC. It is translated as CATSRERAGVYEQYF.

This clone appeared a single time. The chain is built from TRBV7-9 and TRBJ2-7, with 8 positions matching TRBD1. The V segment lost 4 bases and the J segment 1 base; nucleotides outside the gene matches: 9. The CDR3 spans 16 residues. The germline gives CDR1 SEHNR, CDR2 FQNEAQ (reference sequence). The DNA of the CDR3 is TGTGCCAGCAGCTCGAGGACAGGGCGTTCGTCCTACGAGCAGTACTTC. It translates to CASSSRTGRSSYEQYF. Filled out from reference TRBV7-9 and TRBJ2-7, the complete variable domain reads DTGVSQNPRHKITKRGQNVTFRCDPISEHNRLYWYRQTLGQGPEFLTYFQNEAQLEKSRLLSDRFSAERPKGSFSTLEIQRTEQGDSAMYLCASSSRTGRSSYEQYFGPGTRLTVT.

The rearrangement links TRBV11-3 to TRBJ2-3; 8 bases line up with TRBD1. Germline lookup yields CDR1 SGHNT and CDR2 YENEEA. Germline trimming cut 4 bases from V and 6 bases from J; bases unmatched to any gene: 6. The CDR3 has 14 amino acids. CDR3: CASSSGQGSDTQYF. The CDR3 nucleotides are TGTGCCAGCAGCTCTGGACAGGGTTCGGATACGCAGTATTTT.

The chain couples TRBV7-8 to TRBJ1-4, with 10 bases matching TRBD1. CDR1 and CDR2 from the germline V gene are SGHVS and FQNEAQ. CDR3 length: 14 amino acids. The V segment lost 6 bases and the J segment 6 bases; nucleotides outside the gene matches: 4. The CDR3 nucleotides are TGTGCCAGCAGACGGACAGGGGGATATGAAAAACTGTTTTTT. Translation: CASRRTGGYEKLFF.

The rearrangement uses TRBV6-1 and TRBJ2-1; possibly TRBD2 for D (5 bases). The CDR3 spans 15 residues. Trimming removed 3 bases at V and 7 bases at J, with 16 bases between. Germline V gives CDR1 MNHNS, CDR2 SASEGT. In DNA, the CDR3 is TGTGCCAGCAGTGAGTGGTGGGAGATGGGGAATGAGCAGTTCTTC. It specifies CASSEWWEMGNEQFF.

This chain connects TRBV24-1 to TRBJ1-6; weak D call: TRBD1 (5 bases). Per the germline V gene, CDR1 is KGHDR and CDR2 is SFDVKD. Trimming stripped 4 bases from V and 4 bases from J, with 10 bases between. The CDR3 has 15 amino acids. CDR3: CATSEAGLYNSPLHF. The CDR3 nucleotides read TGTGCCACCAGTGAGGCGGGACTTTATAATTCACCCCTCCACTTT.

This clone came up once. The chain is built from TRBV9 and TRBJ2-7, with 10 positions matching TRBD2. The germline V gene has CDR1 SGDLS and CDR2 YYNGEE. The junction had 6 bases not matched to a gene; V was cut back by 3 bases and J by 3 bases. CDR3 size: 15 residues. DNA of the CDR3: TGTGCCAGCAGCGCGGGGCTAGCGGGGGTCTACGAGCAGTACTTC. It is translated as CASSAGLAGVYEQYF.

This clone was recorded only once. The chain joins TRBV27 to TRBJ2-3; TRBD2 matches 7 bases. Per the germline V gene, CDR1 is MNHEY and CDR2 is SMNVEV (reference sequence). V shed 6 bases and J 6 bases; nucleotides not matched to a gene: 9. The CDR3 is 14 residues long. The CDR3: CASSPGGVVDTQYF. CDR3 DNA: TGTGCCAGCAGCCCTGGGGGGGTCGTGGATACGCAGTATTTT.

The genes are TRBV15 and TRBJ2-1; 10 bases are shared with TRBD2. V lost 9 bases, J lost 7 bases, and 18 bases stayed unmatched. The CDR3 extends over 17 amino acids. The germline V gene has CDR1 LNHNV and CDR2 YYDKDF (reference sequence). CDR3 region: CATSNPSEAGGRNEQFF. CDR3 coding DNA: TGTGCCACTTCCAACCCCAGTGAAGCGGGAGGGAGGAATGAGCAGTTCTTC.

V and J are TRBV24-1 and TRBJ2-1; D perhaps matches TRBD1 (7 bases). The CDR3 length is 15 residues. Germline loops: CDR1 KGHDR, CDR2 SFDVKD. V lost 4 bases and J lost 7, with 16 bases in between. CDR3 in amino acids: CATSDGTVGGNEQFF. The CDR3 DNA is TGTGCCACCAGTGACGGGACAGTAGGGGGGAATGAGCAGTTCTTC.

The chain has TRBV19 and TRBJ1-5; D is unresolved. Trimming took off 8 bases at V and 2 bases at J, with 10 bases between the two ends. Germline CDR1 and CDR2: LNHDA and SQIVND (reference sequence). The CDR3 has 13 amino acids. CDR3 amino acids: CASAPGGNQPQHF. The CDR3 DNA sequence: TGTGCCAGTGCACCAGGCGGCAATCAGCCCCAGCATTTT. The full variable domain, completed using reference TRBV19 and TRBJ1-5, is DGGITQSPKYLFRKEGQNVTLSCEQNLNHDAMYWYRQDPGQGLRLIYYSQIVNDFQKGDIAEGYSVSREKKESFPLTVTSAQKNPTAFYLCASAPGGNQPQHFGDGTRLSIL.

The chain uses TRBV3-1 (or the pseudogene TRBV3-2) and TRBJ2-5, with D possibly TRBD1 on 6 matching bases. Germline loops: CDR1 LGHDT, CDR2 YNNKEL (reference sequence). V gave up 1 base and J gave up 5 bases, with 8 bases separating them. This CDR3 region has 13 residues. This CDR3 is CASSQAGAETQYF. CDR3 coding DNA: TGTGCCAGCAGCCAAGCAGGGGCCGAGACCCAGTACTTC.

This clone was seen more than once but under ten times. The V gene is TRBV7-8, the J gene TRBJ2-7; 8 bases match TRBD2. CDR3 length: 15 residues. V shed 5 bases and J 0 bases; nucleotides not matched to a gene: 6. Germline CDR1 is SGHVS and CDR2 is FQNEAQ. CDR3 sequence (DNA): TGTGCCAGCAGCCCAAATAGCGGGAACTCCTACGAGCAGTACTTC. Amino acid sequence: CASSPNSGNSYEQYF.

About this clone: Germline and junction disagree at one end, which may indicate a read error. V and J are TRBV27 and TRBJ2-3, with a possible D match to TRBD2 (5 bases). Per the germline V gene, CDR1 is MNHEY and CDR2 is SMNVEV (reference sequence). The CDR3 runs to 14 residues. The CDR3 nucleotides are TGTGCCAGCAGTTTTCTCTCTAGCAAAGATACGCAGTATTTT. Its translation is CASSFLSSKDTQYF.

V gene TRBV5-4 combines with J gene TRBJ1-2; a possible D gene is TRBD1 (5 bases). V lost 4 bases and J lost 6, with 19 bases in between. The CDR3 runs to 15 residues. CDR1 and CDR2 (germline): SGHNT, YYREEE (reference sequence). CDR3 residues: CASSEWTRNRNGYTF. CDR3 coding DNA: TGTGCCAGCAGCGAATGGACACGGAACCGGAATGGCTACACCTTC.

The chain has TRBV5-6 and TRBJ1-2; TRBD1 agrees at 10 bases. V was pared by 4 bases and J by 6 bases, with 12 bases of the junction left unmatched. The CDR3 consists of 16 residues. Germline V lookup: CDR1 SGHDT, CDR2 YYEEEE. CDR3 nucleotide sequence: TGTGCCAGCAGCGATCAGACAGGGGGCGATTTTGATGGCTACACCTTC. Translated, it gives CASSDQTGGDFDGYTF.

The J gene is TRBJ2-2, the V gene TRBV14, with D tentatively TRBD2 (5 bases). Per the germline V gene, CDR1 is SGHDN and CDR2 is FVKESK. The V end lost 1 base, the J end lost 8 bases, and 11 bases lay between the germline ends. The CDR3 is made up of 14 amino acids. CDR3 region: CASSQVFPGGELFF. As DNA, the CDR3 is TGTGCCAGCAGCCAAGTCTTCCCGGGGGGGGAGCTGTTTTTT.

The V gene is TRBV10-3, the J gene TRBJ2-7; 12 bases line up with TRBD2. CDR3 length: 14 residues. Germline values: CDR1 ENHRY, CDR2 SYGVKD. Losses at the gene ends were 7 bases for V and 6 bases for J; bases not matched to a gene: 7. The CDR3: CAIKTTSGSAEQYF. The CDR3 bases are TGTGCCATCAAGACGACTAGCGGGAGTGCCGAGCAGTACTTC.

The V call is TRBV19, the J call TRBJ2-5; TRBD2 might be the D (6 bases). The germline CDR1 and CDR2 sequences are LNHDA and SQIVND (reference sequence). The V end lost 5 bases, the J end lost 2 bases, and 12 bases lay between the germline ends. The CDR3 runs to 14 residues. CDR3 in amino acids: CASSSPGLQETQYF. The CDR3 DNA follows: TGTGCCAGTAGTTCACCGGGACTTCAAGAGACCCAGTACTTC.

V and J are TRBV12-3 or TRBV12-4 and TRBJ1-1; 7 nucleotides match TRBD1. This CDR3 is 11 amino acids long. J lost 11 bases, V lost 4 bases, and 4 bases had no gene match. The CDR3 sequence: CASSYRGTAFF. DNA of the CDR3: TGTGCCAGCAGTTACAGGGGAACGGCTTTCTTT.

This rearrangement joins TRBV28 to TRBJ1-4; TRBD1 might be the D (6 bases). With 1 base removed from V and 0 bases from J, the gap between germline ends came to 15 bases. Germline CDR1 and CDR2: MDHEN and SYDVKM. CDR3 length: 18 amino acids. CDR3 sequence (DNA): TGTGCCAGCAGTTTATACGTTGGGACAAGTGCAACTAATGAAAAACTGTTTTTT. Protein: CASSLYVGTSATNEKLFF. The variable domain in full, with the rest retrieved from reference TRBV28 and TRBJ1-4, is DVKVTQSSRYLVKRTGEKVFLECVQDMDHENMFWYRQDPGLGLRLIYFSYDVKMKEKGDIPEGYSVSREKKERFSLILESASTNQTSMYLCASSLYVGTSATNEKLFFGSGTQLSVL.

The J gene is TRBJ2-2, the V gene TRBV11-3; D remains unclear. CDR3 length: 13 amino acids. Trimming took 1 base from V and 7 from J, leaving 7 bases between them. The germline CDR1 and CDR2 sequences are SGHNT and YENEEA. The CDR3: CASSLAPVGELFF. CDR3 DNA sequence: TGTGCCAGCAGCTTAGCCCCAGTCGGGGAGCTGTTTTTT.

In this sample, this clone turned up once. The CDR3 reads CASSLRTDSTEAFF. The CDR3 bases are TGTGCCAGCAGCTTAAGGACAGACTCCACTGAAGCTTTCTTT. The genes are TRBV7-2 and TRBJ1-1, with D possibly matching TRBD1 (6 bases). CDR1 and CDR2 (germline): SGHTA, FQGNSA. The germline V and J ends were trimmed by 2 bases and 4 bases, with 11 bases remaining between them. The CDR3 loop spans 14 amino acids.

V is TRBV9 and J is TRBJ2-7; 7 positions match TRBD1. In germline, CDR1 is SGDLS, CDR2 YYNGEE. The CDR3 has 16 amino acids. The J segment lost 5 bases and the V segment lost 0 bases, leaving 11 bases of the junction unmatched. The CDR3: CASSVALGGQAHEQYF. Written as DNA, the CDR3 is TGTGCCAGCAGCGTAGCTCTCGGCGGACAGGCCCACGAGCAGTACTTC.

The CDR3 DNA reads as TGCAGTGCTAGTGGGCTAGCGGGAGTCACAGATACGCAGTATTTT. It encodes CSASGLAGVTDTQYF. J is TRBJ2-3 and V is TRBV20-1, with 10 bases aligning to TRBD2. Trimming removed 3 bases from V and 2 bases from J; junction bases left unmatched: 5. The CDR3 contains 15 residues. The germline gives CDR1 DFQATT, CDR2 SNEGSKA (reference sequence).